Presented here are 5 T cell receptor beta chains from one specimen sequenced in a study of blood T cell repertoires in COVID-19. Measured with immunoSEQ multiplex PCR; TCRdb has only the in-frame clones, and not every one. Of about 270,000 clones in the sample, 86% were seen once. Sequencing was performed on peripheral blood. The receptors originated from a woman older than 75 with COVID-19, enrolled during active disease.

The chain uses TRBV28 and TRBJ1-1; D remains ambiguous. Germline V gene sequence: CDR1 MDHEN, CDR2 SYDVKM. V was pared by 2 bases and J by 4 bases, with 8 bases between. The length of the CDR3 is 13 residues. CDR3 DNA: TGTGCCAGCAGTTTAGGAAGGAGCACTGAAGCTTTCTTT. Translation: CASSLGRSTEAFF. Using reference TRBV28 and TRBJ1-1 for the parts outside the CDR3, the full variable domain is DVKVTQSSRYLVKRTGEKVFLECVQDMDHENMFWYRQDPGLGLRLIYFSYDVKMKEKGDIPEGYSVSREKKERFSLILESASTNQTSMYLCASSLGRSTEAFFGQGTRLTVV.

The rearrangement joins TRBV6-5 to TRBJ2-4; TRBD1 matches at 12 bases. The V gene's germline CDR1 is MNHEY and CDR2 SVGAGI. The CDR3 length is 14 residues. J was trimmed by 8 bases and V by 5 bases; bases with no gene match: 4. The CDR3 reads CASSKGQGADIQYF. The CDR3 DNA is TGTGCCAGCAGTAAGGGACAGGGGGCAGACATTCAGTACTTC.

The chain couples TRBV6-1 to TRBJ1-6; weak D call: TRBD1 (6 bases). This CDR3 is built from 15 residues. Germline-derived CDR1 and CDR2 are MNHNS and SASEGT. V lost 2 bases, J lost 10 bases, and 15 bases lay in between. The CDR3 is CASSESDSRVSPLHF. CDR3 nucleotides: TGTGCCAGCAGTGAATCGGACAGTCGCGTGTCACCCCTCCACTTT.

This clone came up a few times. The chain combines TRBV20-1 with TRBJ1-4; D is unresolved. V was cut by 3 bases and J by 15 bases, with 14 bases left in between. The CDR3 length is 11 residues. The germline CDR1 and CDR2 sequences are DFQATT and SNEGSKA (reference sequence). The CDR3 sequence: CSARTPAGVFF. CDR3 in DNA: TGCAGTGCTAGGACCCCGGCCGGGGTGTTTTTT.

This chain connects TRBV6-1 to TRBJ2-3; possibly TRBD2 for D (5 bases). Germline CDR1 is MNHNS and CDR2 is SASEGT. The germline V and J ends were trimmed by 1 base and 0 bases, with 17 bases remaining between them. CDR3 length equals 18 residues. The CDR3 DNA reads TGTGCCAGCAGTGAAGAACAGATGGGGAGTTCTAGCACAGATACGCAGTATTTT. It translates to CASSEEQMGSSSTDTQYF.